This TCR beta chain was obtained from a study of CD8 T cells in Susac syndrome. Background on the study: At blood draw, Susac syndrome patients were therapy-naive, on corticosteroids, or on intravenous immunoglobulin alone.

RNA amounts of about 0.5 to 1 ug underwent reverse transcription with random hexamers. Amplification of the TCR beta CDR3 was carried out by immunoSEQ multiplex PCR, which spanned a total of 54 Vbeta and 13 Jbeta segments. TCRdb reprocessed the immunoSEQ multiplex PCR reads via MiXCR and lists one record per CDR3 protein. The data hold 150,000 to 200,000 distinct CDR3 sequences, with around 94% observed a single time. CD8+ and CD4+ T cells taken from blood had their TCR beta sequenced. CD8+ and CD4+ T cells were negatively isolated; TEMRA cells were FACS-enriched. This CDR3 is built from 11 residues. With 8 bases removed from V and 2 bases from J, the gap between germline ends came to 8 bases. Germline V CDR1 and CDR2: SQVTM, ANQGSEA.

This clonotype originated in a human donor with Susac syndrome. The specimen sequenced was CD4+ T cells from PBMCs. This chain uses TRBV29-1 with TRBJ2-3, with a weak D call TRBD1 (5 bases). CDR3 sequence reads: CSHRPTDTQYF. CDR3 coding DNA: TGCAGCCACAGGCCCACAGATACGCAGTATTTT.